Listed below are T cell receptor beta chains from one sample, sequenced in a study of identical twins. TCRdb fed the 5' RACE reads into MiXCR, producing one record per CDR3 protein. The data hold about 340,000 distinct CDR3 sequences, with approximately 8.8% observed a single time. The source material was naive T cells sorted from blood. These receptors originate from a woman aged 50 to 65 in good health. Both conserved end residues are part of each CDR3. D genes are given only for firm matches. Not all rows give a size; the values are once, few, many and, for expanded clones, a class.

V gene: TRBV3-1; J gene: TRBJ2-7; clone size: many; D gene: .; CDR3 protein: CASSHPLAEQYF; CDR3 DNA: TGTGCCAGCAGCCACCCACTGGCCGAGCAGTACTTC
V gene: TRBV10-3; J gene: TRBJ2-3; clone size: few; D gene: TRBD2; CDR3 protein: CAISEGGSNADTQYF; CDR3 DNA: TGTGCCATCAGTGAGGGCGGGAGTAACGCAGATACGCAGTATTTT
V gene: TRBV7-9; J gene: TRBJ2-6; clone size: .; D gene: TRBD1; CDR3 protein: CASSLYRDRDSSGANVLTF; CDR3 DNA: TGTGCCAGCAGCTTATACCGGGACAGGGACTCCTCTGGGGCCAACGTCCTGACTTTC
V gene: TRBV3-1; J gene: TRBJ1-1; clone size: few; D gene: .; CDR3 protein: CASSQDSGSEAFF; CDR3 DNA: TGTGCCAGCAGCCAAGATTCGGGGAGTGAAGCTTTCTTT
V gene: TRBV29-1; J gene: TRBJ2-2; clone size: few; D gene: TRBD1; CDR3 protein: CSVEVWRQGRGRRNTGELFF; CDR3 DNA: TGCAGCGTTGAAGTGTGGAGACAGGGACGAGGTCGGAGAAACACCGGGGAGCTGTTTTTT
V gene: TRBV4-1; J gene: TRBJ2-2; clone size: .; D gene: TRBD2; CDR3 protein: CASSPAGENTGELFF; CDR3 DNA: TGCGCCAGCAGCCCGGCGGGAGAAAACACCGGGGAGCTGTTTTTT
V gene: TRBV6-5; J gene: TRBJ2-6; clone size: few; D gene: .; CDR3 protein: CASRRVAGANVLTF; CDR3 DNA: TGTGCCAGCAGAAGGGTCGCTGGGGCCAACGTCCTGACTTTC
V gene: TRBV10-3; J gene: TRBJ2-7; clone size: few; D gene: .; CDR3 protein: CAISESGGATYEQYF; CDR3 DNA: TGTGCCATCAGTGAGTCGGGTGGGGCTACCTACGAGCAGTACTTC
V gene: TRBV5-1; J gene: TRBJ2-2; clone size: few; D gene: .; CDR3 protein: CASSLAGTSTNTGELFF; CDR3 DNA: TGCGCCAGCAGCTTGGCCGGGACAAGCACGAACACCGGGGAGCTGTTTTTT
V gene: TRBV5-1; J gene: TRBJ2-7; clone size: few; D gene: .; CDR3 protein: CASSLEPIKLYEQYF; CDR3 DNA: TGCGCCAGCAGCTTGGAACCGATCAAACTCTACGAGCAGTACTTC
V gene: TRBV6-1; J gene: TRBJ2-5; clone size: few; D gene: .; CDR3 protein: CASSIRTAQETQYF; CDR3 DNA: TGTGCCAGCAGTATACGGACAGCGCAAGAGACCCAGTACTTC
V gene: TRBV20-1; J gene: TRBJ2-7; clone size: few; D gene: .; CDR3 protein: CSARDLATPLRGQYF; CDR3 DNA: TGCAGTGCTAGAGATCTGGCCACCCCTTTACGCGGGCAGTACTTC
V gene: TRBV12-3/TRBV12-4; J gene: TRBJ1-1; clone size: few; D gene: TRBD1; CDR3 protein: CASGQGVWTEAFF; CDR3 DNA: TGTGCCAGCGGCCAGGGGGTGTGGACTGAAGCTTTCTTT
V gene: TRBV5-1; J gene: TRBJ2-1; clone size: many; D gene: .; CDR3 protein: CASSLARAGDNEQFF; CDR3 DNA: TGCGCCAGCAGCTTGGCCAGGGCCGGGGACAATGAGCAGTTCTTC
V gene: TRBV12-3/TRBV12-4; J gene: TRBJ1-4; clone size: few; D gene: .; CDR3 protein: CASSLRQGAQAAEKLFF; CDR3 DNA: TGTGCCAGCAGTTTAAGGCAGGGCGCCCAAGCGGCTGAAAAACTGTTTTTT
V gene: TRBV5-6; J gene: TRBJ2-3; clone size: many; D gene: .; CDR3 protein: CASITVGSDTQYF; CDR3 DNA: TGTGCCAGCATCACCGTGGGGTCAGATACGCAGTATTTT
V gene: TRBV4-2; J gene: TRBJ2-5; clone size: .; D gene: .; CDR3 protein: CASSQDLAIGTQYF; CDR3 DNA: TGTGCCAGCAGCCAAGATCTGGCGATTGGGACCCAGTACTTC
V gene: TRBV12-3/TRBV12-4; J gene: TRBJ2-7; clone size: many; D gene: TRBD1; CDR3 protein: CASSLGQGAAVGEQYF; CDR3 DNA: TGTGCCAGCAGTTTGGGGCAGGGGGCTGCCGTGGGGGAGCAGTACTTC
V gene: TRBV12-3/TRBV12-4; J gene: TRBJ1-1; clone size: many; D gene: TRBD1; CDR3 protein: CASSLAGGTEAFF; CDR3 DNA: TGTGCCAGCAGTTTGGCAGGGGGCACTGAAGCTTTCTTT
V gene: TRBV5-5; J gene: TRBJ2-4; clone size: many; D gene: .; CDR3 protein: CASSLDAKSSNIQYF; CDR3 DNA: TGTGCCAGCAGCTTAGATGCCAAGAGTAGCAACATTCAGTACTTC
V gene: TRBV5-1; J gene: TRBJ2-5; clone size: few; D gene: TRBD1; CDR3 protein: CASSLATGVGTQYF; CDR3 DNA: TGCGCCAGCAGCTTGGCCACAGGGGTGGGGACCCAGTACTTC
V gene: TRBV29-1; J gene: TRBJ2-7; clone size: few; D gene: .; CDR3 protein: CSVEGYSVGEQYF; CDR3 DNA: TGCAGCGTTGAGGGGTACTCGGTCGGCGAGCAGTACTTC
V gene: TRBV29-1; J gene: TRBJ2-7; clone size: few; D gene: .; CDR3 protein: CSGLIGGPYEQYF; CDR3 DNA: TGCAGCGGACTGATCGGGGGTCCCTACGAGCAGTACTTC
V gene: TRBV12-3/TRBV12-4; J gene: TRBJ2-1; clone size: few; D gene: .; CDR3 protein: CASSFTTEQFF; CDR3 DNA: TGTGCCAGCAGTTTCACTACCGAGCAGTTCTTC
V gene: TRBV6-5; J gene: TRBJ2-5; clone size: few; D gene: .; CDR3 protein: CASSYSTSPETQYF; CDR3 DNA: TGTGCCAGCAGTTACTCGACTAGTCCCGAGACCCAGTACTTC
V gene: TRBV7-3; J gene: TRBJ2-1; clone size: few; D gene: .; CDR3 protein: CASSSPGLDSREQFF; CDR3 DNA: TGTGCCAGCAGCTCCCCCGGGCTAGATTCGCGTGAGCAGTTCTTC
V gene: TRBV6-5; J gene: TRBJ2-5; clone size: .; D gene: TRBD2; CDR3 protein: CASSQSGSSGETQYF; CDR3 DNA: TGTGCCAGCAGCCAGAGCGGGAGCAGTGGGGAGACCCAGTACTTC
V gene: TRBV7-2; J gene: TRBJ1-5; clone size: .; D gene: .; CDR3 protein: CASSPQGAKSSNQPQHF; CDR3 DNA: TGTGCCAGCAGCCCACAAGGGGCTAAGAGTAGCAATCAGCCCCAGCATTTT
V gene: TRBV10-2; J gene: TRBJ2-5; clone size: .; D gene: .; CDR3 protein: CASSELGSLGTQYF; CDR3 DNA: TGCGCCAGCAGTGAGCTAGGGAGCCTGGGGACCCAGTACTTC
V gene: TRBV11-3; J gene: TRBJ2-2; clone size: many; D gene: .; CDR3 protein: CASSLGGGANTGELFF; CDR3 DNA: TGTGCCAGCAGCTTGGGCGGGGGCGCGAACACCGGGGAGCTGTTTTTT
V gene: TRBV5-1; J gene: TRBJ2-3; clone size: .; D gene: .; CDR3 protein: CASRPNPSTDTQYF; CDR3 DNA: TGCGCCAGCAGGCCTAATCCTAGCACAGATACGCAGTATTTT
V gene: TRBV7-9; J gene: TRBJ2-1; clone size: many; D gene: TRBD2; CDR3 protein: CASSSLSGLAGGQEQFF; CDR3 DNA: TGTGCCAGCAGCTCCCTCAGCGGCCTAGCGGGAGGACAAGAGCAGTTCTTC
V gene: TRBV6-5; J gene: TRBJ2-7; clone size: .; D gene: TRBD2; CDR3 protein: CASSPSSGTYEQYF; CDR3 DNA: TGTGCCAGCAGTCCTTCTAGCGGGACCTACGAGCAGTACTTC
V gene: TRBV6-6; J gene: TRBJ2-3; clone size: few; D gene: .; CDR3 protein: CASSYSSHTDTQYF; CDR3 DNA: TGTGCCAGCAGTTACTCCTCACACACAGATACGCAGTATTTT
V gene: TRBV4-1; J gene: TRBJ2-2; clone size: many; D gene: TRBD2; CDR3 protein: CASSTTTGTSGRGELFF; CDR3 DNA: TGCGCCAGCAGCACCACGACCGGGACTAGCGGGAGAGGGGAGCTGTTTTTT
V gene: TRBV5-1; J gene: TRBJ1-1; clone size: .; D gene: TRBD1; CDR3 protein: CASSPQTGGMNTEAFF; CDR3 DNA: TGCGCCAGCAGCCCACAGACAGGGGGCATGAACACTGAAGCTTTCTTT
V gene: TRBV6-6; J gene: TRBJ1-2; clone size: few; D gene: TRBD1; CDR3 protein: CASDGTGVNYGYTF; CDR3 DNA: TGTGCCAGCGATGGGACAGGGGTTAACTATGGCTACACCTTC
V gene: TRBV10-3; J gene: TRBJ2-5; clone size: many; D gene: .; CDR3 protein: CAILRGETQYF; CDR3 DNA: TGTGCCATCTTGAGAGGGGAGACCCAGTACTTC
V gene: TRBV29-1; J gene: TRBJ1-1; clone size: few; D gene: TRBD1; CDR3 protein: CSSNELGTGITNTEAFF; CDR3 DNA: TGCAGCTCTAATGAGTTGGGGACAGGGATAACGAACACTGAAGCTTTCTTT
V gene: TRBV19; J gene: TRBJ1-4; clone size: few; D gene: TRBD1; CDR3 protein: CASSISDRGNEKLFF; CDR3 DNA: TGTGCCAGTAGTATTTCGGACAGGGGCAACGAAAAACTGTTTTTT
V gene: TRBV24-1; J gene: TRBJ2-3; clone size: few; D gene: TRBD2; CDR3 protein: CATRGAEAGGKSDTQYF; CDR3 DNA: TGTGCCACCAGAGGAGCTGAAGCGGGAGGAAAATCAGATACGCAGTATTTT
V gene: TRBV20-1; J gene: TRBJ1-4; clone size: once; D gene: .; CDR3 protein: CSARDNGRGEKPFF; CDR3 DNA: TGCAGTGCTAGAGATAACGGGCGAGGTGAAAAACCGTTTTTT
V gene: TRBV27; J gene: TRBJ2-7; clone size: .; D gene: TRBD1; CDR3 protein: CASSLYVRGRYEQYF; CDR3 DNA: TGTGCCAGCAGTTTATATGTCAGGGGGCGCTACGAGCAGTACTTC
V gene: TRBV12-3/TRBV12-4; J gene: TRBJ1-2; clone size: few; D gene: .; CDR3 protein: CASRSDSRYGYTF; CDR3 DNA: TGTGCCAGCAGATCGGACAGCCGCTATGGCTACACCTTC
V gene: TRBV6-1; J gene: TRBJ2-1; clone size: few; D gene: TRBD2; CDR3 protein: CASREGSSGSNEQFF; CDR3 DNA: TGTGCCAGCAGGGAAGGTAGTAGCGGGAGCAATGAGCAGTTCTTC
V gene: TRBV12-3/TRBV12-4; J gene: TRBJ2-7; clone size: few; D gene: .; CDR3 protein: CASTFRGSPNEQYF; CDR3 DNA: TGTGCCAGCACTTTCAGGGGTAGTCCTAACGAGCAGTACTTC
V gene: TRBV12-3/TRBV12-4; J gene: TRBJ1-1; clone size: many; D gene: .; CDR3 protein: CASSFRGMNTEAFF; CDR3 DNA: TGTGCCAGCAGTTTTCGGGGCATGAACACTGAAGCTTTCTTT
V gene: TRBV10-3; J gene: TRBJ2-3; clone size: .; D gene: TRBD2; CDR3 protein: CAISEGAGTSPYTDTQYF; CDR3 DNA: TGTGCCATCAGTGAGGGTGCCGGGACTAGTCCCTACACAGATACGCAGTATTTT
V gene: TRBV7-3; J gene: TRBJ2-3; clone size: .; D gene: .; CDR3 protein: CASSLTTLLTDTQYF; CDR3 DNA: TGTGCCAGCAGCTTAACGACTTTACTCACAGATACGCAGTATTTT
V gene: TRBV16; J gene: TRBJ2-3; clone size: many; D gene: .; CDR3 protein: CASSPGDSPDTQYF; CDR3 DNA: TGTGCCAGCAGCCCCGGGGACTCACCAGATACGCAGTATTTT
V gene: TRBV5-1; J gene: TRBJ2-5; clone size: .; D gene: .; CDR3 protein: CASSFWDTEETQYF; CDR3 DNA: TGCGCCAGCAGCTTTTGGGACACCGAAGAGACCCAGTACTTC